Listed below are T cell receptor beta chains from one sample, sequenced in a study of preoperative IRX-2 immunotherapy in early breast cancer. Produced via immunoSEQ multiplex PCR; TCRdb's table is partial and in-frame only. The data contain approximately 30,000 clones, roughly 86% of them seen just once; the ten biggest clones take up roughly 1.6%. Sequences were derived from tumor tissue, sampled after IRX-2 immunotherapy. These receptors all stem from a human donor with breast cancer. CDR3s include the opening cysteine and the closing phenylalanine or tryptophan. Each record gives: V gene, J gene, clone size, D gene, CDR3 DNA, CDR3 protein. A D gene is named only where the DNA matches it firmly. Clone size appears in some rows only: once, few, many, or a class for an expanded clone.

v_call: TRBV18; j_call: TRBJ1-4; clone_size: once; d_call: TRBD1; cdr3_nt: TGTGCCAGCTCACCCTATAAACATGCCGGGACAGGGGATGAAAAACTGTTTTTT; cdr3_aa: CASSPYKHAGTGDEKLFF
v_call: TRBV5-1; j_call: TRBJ1-1; clone_size: -; d_call: -; cdr3_nt: TGCGCCAGCAGCTTGGTTGGAGGGCTCGCGAACACTGAAGCTTTCTTT; cdr3_aa: CASSLVGGLANTEAFF
v_call: TRBV19; j_call: TRBJ2-1; clone_size: -; d_call: TRBD2; cdr3_nt: TGTGCCAGTAATCGGCTAGCGGGCAATGAGCAGTTCTTC; cdr3_aa: CASNRLAGNEQFF
v_call: TRBV6-8; j_call: TRBJ2-3; clone_size: -; d_call: -; cdr3_nt: TGTGCCAGCAGTTACCAGGCCGAGGGAAACTTTGCGCAGTATTTT; cdr3_aa: CASSYQAEGNFAQYF
v_call: TRBV11-3; j_call: TRBJ1-1; clone_size: -; d_call: -; cdr3_nt: TGTGCCAGCAGCTTAGAACCCCTGATGAACACTGAAGCTTTCTTT; cdr3_aa: CASSLEPLMNTEAFF
v_call: TRBV6-8; j_call: TRBJ1-2; clone_size: -; d_call: TRBD1; cdr3_nt: TGTGCCAGCAGCCAAGACAGGGTGATTGCTGGCTACACCTTC; cdr3_aa: CASSQDRVIAGYTF
v_call: TRBV11-3; j_call: TRBJ1-4; clone_size: once; d_call: TRBD1; cdr3_nt: TGTGCCAGCAGCCTGTGGGGCGGGACAGAGGATGAAAAACTGTTTTTT; cdr3_aa: CASSLWGGTEDEKLFF
v_call: TRBV11-3; j_call: TRBJ1-1; clone_size: -; d_call: TRBD1; cdr3_nt: TGTGCCAGCAGCTCGTGGGACAGAAACACTGAAGCTTTCTTT; cdr3_aa: CASSSWDRNTEAFF
v_call: TRBV29-1; j_call: TRBJ1-2; clone_size: -; d_call: TRBD1; cdr3_nt: TGCAGCGTTGTCGCCGGGACAGGGCACTATGGCTACACCTTC; cdr3_aa: CSVVAGTGHYGYTF
v_call: TRBV6-8; j_call: TRBJ2-7; clone_size: -; d_call: TRBD2; cdr3_nt: TGTGCCACCGGGACTAGCGGGAGTCTTGCCGAGCAGTACTTC; cdr3_aa: CATGTSGSLAEQYF
v_call: TRBV29-1; j_call: TRBJ2-3; clone_size: once; d_call: -; cdr3_nt: TGCAGCCTTGCGGGTGGAATAGGGGCAGATACGCAGTATTTT; cdr3_aa: CSLAGGIGADTQYF
v_call: TRBV11-3; j_call: TRBJ1-5; clone_size: -; d_call: TRBD1; cdr3_nt: TGTGCCAGCAGCCTTGGACAGGGAGGACAGCCCCAGCATTTT; cdr3_aa: CASSLGQGGQPQHF
v_call: TRBV7-4; j_call: TRBJ1-3; clone_size: once; d_call: TRBD1; cdr3_nt: TGTGCCAGCAGTGGGGGACAGTACATCTCTGGAAACACCATATATTTT; cdr3_aa: CASSGGQYISGNTIYF
v_call: TRBV14; j_call: TRBJ1-2; clone_size: -; d_call: TRBD1; cdr3_nt: TGTGCCAGCAGCATACGGACAGGGCCGGTCGAGGGCTACACCTTC; cdr3_aa: CASSIRTGPVEGYTF
v_call: TRBV5-1; j_call: TRBJ2-2; clone_size: -; d_call: -; cdr3_nt: TGCGCCAGCAGGAGGTCCAGGGGGAACACCGGGGAGCTGTTTTTT; cdr3_aa: CASRRSRGNTGELFF
v_call: TRBV5-1; j_call: TRBJ1-4; clone_size: once; d_call: -; cdr3_nt: TGCGCCAGCAGCTTCTTTGGGCAGGGGACAACTAATGAAAAACTGTTTTTT; cdr3_aa: CASSFFGQGTTNEKLFF
v_call: TRBV11-3; j_call: TRBJ2-6; clone_size: -; d_call: TRBD1; cdr3_nt: TGTGCCAGCAGCTTGGTGGGGACAGGGTCGTCTGGGGCCAACGTCCTGACTTTC; cdr3_aa: CASSLVGTGSSGANVLTF
v_call: TRBV28; j_call: TRBJ1-5; clone_size: -; d_call: TRBD1; cdr3_nt: TGTGCCAGCAGTACAGGGGGCGGTTTTGAGCCCCAGCATTTT; cdr3_aa: CASSTGGGFEPQHF
v_call: TRBV11-3; j_call: TRBJ2-4; clone_size: -; d_call: -; cdr3_nt: TGTGCCAGCAGGCTAGGACCGTATGGCAAAAACATTCAGTACTTC; cdr3_aa: CASRLGPYGKNIQYF
v_call: TRBV19; j_call: TRBJ1-1; clone_size: -; d_call: -; cdr3_nt: TGTGCCAGTAGTCCCTCGAGGGGTTTAACTGAAGCTTTCTTT; cdr3_aa: CASSPSRGLTEAFF
v_call: TRBV11-3; j_call: TRBJ1-1; clone_size: -; d_call: -; cdr3_nt: TGTGCCAGCAGCTTAGTTGGGACGGGGAACACTGAAGCTTTCTTT; cdr3_aa: CASSLVGTGNTEAFF
v_call: TRBV6-8; j_call: TRBJ2-3; clone_size: -; d_call: -; cdr3_nt: TGTGCCAGCACCACGGAGTCCAATACGCAGTATTTT; cdr3_aa: CASTTESNTQYF
v_call: TRBV28; j_call: TRBJ1-1; clone_size: -; d_call: TRBD1; cdr3_nt: TGTGCCAGCAGTCCGAGGGGACAGGGTGGAACTGAAGCTTTCTTT; cdr3_aa: CASSPRGQGGTEAFF
v_call: TRBV11-3; j_call: TRBJ1-3; clone_size: -; d_call: -; cdr3_nt: TGTGCCAGCAGCCTGAGCAGGAGACGCTCTGGAAACACCATATATTTT; cdr3_aa: CASSLSRRRSGNTIYF
v_call: TRBV5-1; j_call: TRBJ2-2; clone_size: -; d_call: TRBD1; cdr3_nt: TGCGCCAGCGTTGAAGGGGACAGCACGAACACCGGGGAGCTGTTTTTT; cdr3_aa: CASVEGDSTNTGELFF
v_call: TRBV6-8; j_call: TRBJ2-2; clone_size: -; d_call: -; cdr3_nt: TGTGCCATCAGAGCCGACAGGAGCAACACCGGGGAGCTGTTTTTT; cdr3_aa: CAIRADRSNTGELFF
v_call: TRBV11-3; j_call: TRBJ1-2; clone_size: once; d_call: -; cdr3_nt: TGTGCCAGCAGCCCCGCCCCCACAGGGAACTATGGCTACACCTTC; cdr3_aa: CASSPAPTGNYGYTF
v_call: TRBV19; j_call: TRBJ2-7; clone_size: -; d_call: TRBD1; cdr3_nt: TGTGCCAGTAGTAAAAAAGGGGCGACAGGGGGCTACGAGCAGTACTTC; cdr3_aa: CASSKKGATGGYEQYF
v_call: TRBV6-8; j_call: TRBJ2-1; clone_size: -; d_call: TRBD1; cdr3_nt: TGTGCCAGCAGTTCACCACTTGGACAGGGATCAAATGAGCAGTTCTTC; cdr3_aa: CASSSPLGQGSNEQFF
v_call: TRBV5-1; j_call: TRBJ2-5; clone_size: -; d_call: -; cdr3_nt: TGCGCCAGCAGCCCCCGGACTCCTGGGGCCGAGACCCAGTACTTC; cdr3_aa: CASSPRTPGAETQYF
v_call: TRBV6-8; j_call: TRBJ1-6; clone_size: -; d_call: -; cdr3_nt: TGTGCCAGTGTGGACAGAAGCTATAATTCACCCCTCCACTTT; cdr3_aa: CASVDRSYNSPLHF
v_call: TRBV7-5; j_call: TRBJ1-2; clone_size: -; d_call: -; cdr3_nt: TGTGCCAGCAGCCAGAAAGGGACAGGGGACTATGGCTACACCTTC; cdr3_aa: CASSQKGTGDYGYTF
v_call: TRBV18; j_call: TRBJ2-5; clone_size: -; d_call: -; cdr3_nt: TGTGCCAGCTCATTACAGGGCTTCCAAGAGACCCAGTACTTC; cdr3_aa: CASSLQGFQETQYF
v_call: TRBV15; j_call: TRBJ2-3; clone_size: -; d_call: -; cdr3_nt: TGTGCCACCAGCAGAGATATCACCGGGATGGCAGATACGCAGTATTTT; cdr3_aa: CATSRDITGMADTQYF
v_call: TRBV18; j_call: TRBJ1-1; clone_size: -; d_call: -; cdr3_nt: TGTGCCAGCTCACCGGCCACTGAGAACACTGAAGCTTTCTTT; cdr3_aa: CASSPATENTEAFF
v_call: TRBV29-1; j_call: TRBJ2-2; clone_size: -; d_call: TRBD1; cdr3_nt: TGCAGCGCTAAGGGCAGGGGGCGCATCGGGGAGCTGTTTTTT; cdr3_aa: CSAKGRGRIGELFF
v_call: TRBV28; j_call: TRBJ1-1; clone_size: once; d_call: -; cdr3_nt: TGTGCCAGCACCCTTCAGACCGGCACTGAAGCTTTCTTT; cdr3_aa: CASTLQTGTEAFF
v_call: TRBV6-8; j_call: TRBJ1-5; clone_size: -; d_call: -; cdr3_nt: TGTGCCAGCAGTTACTCCAGGCTGGGCAATCAGCCCCAGCATTTT; cdr3_aa: CASSYSRLGNQPQHF
v_call: TRBV6-8; j_call: TRBJ1-4; clone_size: -; d_call: -; cdr3_nt: TGTGCCAGCAGTTTCTCAACTAATGAAAAACTGTTTTTT; cdr3_aa: CASSFSTNEKLFF
v_call: TRBV23-1; j_call: TRBJ1-5; clone_size: -; d_call: TRBD1; cdr3_nt: TGCGCCAGCAGTCAAAGGGTTCGGGGACAGGGGAATTATAGCAATCAGCCCCAGCATTTT; cdr3_aa: CASSQRVRGQGNYSNQPQHF
v_call: TRBV6-8; j_call: TRBJ1-1; clone_size: -; d_call: -; cdr3_nt: TGTGCCATCACAAAGGGGATAAGGACTGAAGCTTTCTTT; cdr3_aa: CAITKGIRTEAFF
v_call: TRBV29-1; j_call: TRBJ2-2; clone_size: few; d_call: TRBD1; cdr3_nt: TGCAGCGTGTACAGGGGGCCAAACACCGGGGAGCTGTTTTTT; cdr3_aa: CSVYRGPNTGELFF
v_call: TRBV6-8; j_call: TRBJ1-2; clone_size: -; d_call: -; cdr3_nt: TGTGCCAGCAGTTACTCGTTCGGTCCCAACTATGGCTACACCTTC; cdr3_aa: CASSYSFGPNYGYTF
v_call: TRBV30; j_call: TRBJ1-1; clone_size: -; d_call: -; cdr3_nt: TGTGCCTTCAAAGCGGGGGGGGCCACCACTGAAGCTTTCTTT; cdr3_aa: CAFKAGGATTEAFF
v_call: TRBV11-3; j_call: TRBJ1-2; clone_size: -; d_call: -; cdr3_nt: TGTGCCAGCAGCTTGCAGCCGGGGCTTTATGGCTACACCTTC; cdr3_aa: CASSLQPGLYGYTF
v_call: TRBV11-3; j_call: TRBJ2-2; clone_size: -; d_call: -; cdr3_nt: TGTGCCAGCAGCTTAAAAAACAATGAAATCACCGGGGAGCTGTTTTTT; cdr3_aa: CASSLKNNEITGELFF
v_call: TRBV7-7; j_call: TRBJ2-3; clone_size: -; d_call: TRBD2; cdr3_nt: TGTGCCAGCAGCCAAGGGACTACCCCCTTCGATACGCAGTATTTT; cdr3_aa: CASSQGTTPFDTQYF
v_call: TRBV5-1; j_call: TRBJ2-1; clone_size: -; d_call: TRBD2; cdr3_nt: TGCGCCAGCAGCTCCACAGCGGGGGTCCGGGGGAATGAGCAGTTCTTC; cdr3_aa: CASSSTAGVRGNEQFF
v_call: TRBV6-8; j_call: TRBJ2-3; clone_size: -; d_call: TRBD2; cdr3_nt: TGTGCCAGCAGTTCCAAGCGGGAGTTTGGCACAGATACGCAGTATTTT; cdr3_aa: CASSSKREFGTDTQYF
v_call: TRBV19; j_call: TRBJ1-1; clone_size: -; d_call: -; cdr3_nt: TGTGCCAGTAGTCGTACTGTCATACAAGAAGCTTTCTTT; cdr3_aa: CASSRTVIQEAFF
v_call: TRBV6-8; j_call: TRBJ1-3; clone_size: -; d_call: -; cdr3_nt: TGTGCCAGCAGTGAGAACAGAGGGAGCTCTGGAAACACCATATATTTT; cdr3_aa: CASSENRGSSGNTIYF
v_call: TRBV5-1; j_call: TRBJ2-2; clone_size: -; d_call: -; cdr3_nt: TGCGCCAGCAGCTTAACCGGGACCGTGAACACCGGGGAGCTGTTTTTT; cdr3_aa: CASSLTGTVNTGELFF